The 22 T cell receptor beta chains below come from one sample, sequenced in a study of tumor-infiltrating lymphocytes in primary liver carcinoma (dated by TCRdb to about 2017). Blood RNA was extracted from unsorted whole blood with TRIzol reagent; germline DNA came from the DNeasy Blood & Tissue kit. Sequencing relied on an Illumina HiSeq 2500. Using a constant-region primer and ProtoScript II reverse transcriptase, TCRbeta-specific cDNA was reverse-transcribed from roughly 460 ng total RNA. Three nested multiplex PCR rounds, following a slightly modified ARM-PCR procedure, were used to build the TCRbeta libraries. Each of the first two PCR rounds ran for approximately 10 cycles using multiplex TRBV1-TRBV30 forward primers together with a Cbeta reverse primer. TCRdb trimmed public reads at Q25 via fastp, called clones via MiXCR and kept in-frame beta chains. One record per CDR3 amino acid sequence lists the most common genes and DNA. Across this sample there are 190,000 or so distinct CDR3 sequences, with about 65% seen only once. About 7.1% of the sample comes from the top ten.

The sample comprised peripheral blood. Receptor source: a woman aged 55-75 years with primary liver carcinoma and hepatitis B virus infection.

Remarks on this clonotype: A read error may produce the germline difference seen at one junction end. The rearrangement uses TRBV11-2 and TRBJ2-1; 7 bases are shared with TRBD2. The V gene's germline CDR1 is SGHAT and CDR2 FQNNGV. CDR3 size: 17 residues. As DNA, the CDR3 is TGTTCCAGCAGCTTAGGGCTGGTAGTGGGAGGGCCGAATGAGCAGTTCTTC. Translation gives CSSSLGLVVGGPNEQFF.

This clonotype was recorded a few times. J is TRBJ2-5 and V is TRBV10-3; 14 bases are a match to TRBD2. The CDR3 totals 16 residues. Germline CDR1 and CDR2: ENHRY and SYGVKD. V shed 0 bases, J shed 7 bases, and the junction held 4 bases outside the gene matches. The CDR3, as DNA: TGTGCCATCAGTGAGTCGGGAGGACTAGCGGGAGGGACCCAGTACTTC. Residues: CAISESGGLAGGTQYF.

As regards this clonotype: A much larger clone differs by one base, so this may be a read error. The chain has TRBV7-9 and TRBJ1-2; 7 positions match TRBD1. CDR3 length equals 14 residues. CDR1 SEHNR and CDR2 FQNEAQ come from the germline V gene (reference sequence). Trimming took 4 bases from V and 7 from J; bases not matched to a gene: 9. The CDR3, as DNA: TGTGCCAGCAGCTCATCCGGGACAGTGTTTGGCTACACCTTC. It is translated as CASSSSGTVFGYTF.

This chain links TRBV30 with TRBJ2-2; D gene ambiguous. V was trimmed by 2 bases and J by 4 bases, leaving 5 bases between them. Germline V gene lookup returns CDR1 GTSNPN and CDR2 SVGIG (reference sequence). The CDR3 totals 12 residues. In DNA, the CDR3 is TGTGCCTGGAGTCGCTCCACCGGGGAGCTGTTTTTT. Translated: CAWSRSTGELFF.

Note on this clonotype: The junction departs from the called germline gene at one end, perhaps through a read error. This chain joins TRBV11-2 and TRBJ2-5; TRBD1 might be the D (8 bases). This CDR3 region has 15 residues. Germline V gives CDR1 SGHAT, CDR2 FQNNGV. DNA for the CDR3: TGTGCCAGCATCGTACAGGGGGGGACTTGGGAGACCCATTACTTC. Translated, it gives CASIVQGGTWETHYF.

DNA for the CDR3: TGTGCCAGCACCCTCGGAAGAAGCTCCTACGAGCAGTACTTC. It is translated as CASTLGRSSYEQYF. The rearrangement uses TRBV2 and TRBJ2-7; the D is unclear. The V end lost 7 bases, the J end lost 0 bases, and 13 bases lay between the germline ends. In germline, CDR1 is SNHLY, CDR2 FYNNEI. The CDR3 has 14 residues.

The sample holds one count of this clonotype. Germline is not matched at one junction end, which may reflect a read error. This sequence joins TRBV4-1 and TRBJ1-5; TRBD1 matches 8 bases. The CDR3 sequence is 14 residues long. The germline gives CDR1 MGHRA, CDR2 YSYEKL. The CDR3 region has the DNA TGCGCCACCAGCCAGGGACAGGTAGGACAGCCCCAGCATTTT. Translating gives CATSQGQVGQPQHF.

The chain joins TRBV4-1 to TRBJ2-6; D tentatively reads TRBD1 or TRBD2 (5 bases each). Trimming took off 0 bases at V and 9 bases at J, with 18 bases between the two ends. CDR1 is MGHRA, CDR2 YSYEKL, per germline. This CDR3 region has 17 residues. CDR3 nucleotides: TGCGCCAGCAGCCAAGAGGGGGTGGGGTCTGGGATCAACGTCCTGACTTTC. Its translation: CASSQEGVGSGINVLTF.

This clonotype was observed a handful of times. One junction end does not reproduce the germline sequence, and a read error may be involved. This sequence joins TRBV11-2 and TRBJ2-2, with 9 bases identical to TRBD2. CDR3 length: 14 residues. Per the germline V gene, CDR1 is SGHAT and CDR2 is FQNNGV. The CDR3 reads CTSSRREGSGELFF. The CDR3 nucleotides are TGTACCAGCAGCAGGCGGGAGGGGTCCGGGGAGCTGTTTTTC. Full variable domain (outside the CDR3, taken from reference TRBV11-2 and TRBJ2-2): EAGVAQSPRYKIIEKRQSVAFWCNPISGHATLYWYQQILGQGPKLLIQFQNNGVVDDSQLPKDRFSAERLKGVDSTLKIQPAKLEDSAVYLCTSSRREGSGELFFGEGSRLTVL.

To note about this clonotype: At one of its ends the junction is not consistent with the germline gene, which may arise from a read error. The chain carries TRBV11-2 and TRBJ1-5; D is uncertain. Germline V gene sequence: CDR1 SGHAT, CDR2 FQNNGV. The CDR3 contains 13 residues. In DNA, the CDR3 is TGTGCCAACAGCTTATTTGGCAATCAGCCCCAGCATTTT. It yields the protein CANSLFGNQPQHF.

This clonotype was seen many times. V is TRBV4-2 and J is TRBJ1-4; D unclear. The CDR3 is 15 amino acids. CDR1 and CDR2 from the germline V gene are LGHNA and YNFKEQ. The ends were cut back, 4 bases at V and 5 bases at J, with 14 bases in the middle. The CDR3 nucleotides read TGTGCCAGCAGCCGGACGGACCGCATAAATGAAAAACTGTTTTTT. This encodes CASSRTDRINEKLFF.

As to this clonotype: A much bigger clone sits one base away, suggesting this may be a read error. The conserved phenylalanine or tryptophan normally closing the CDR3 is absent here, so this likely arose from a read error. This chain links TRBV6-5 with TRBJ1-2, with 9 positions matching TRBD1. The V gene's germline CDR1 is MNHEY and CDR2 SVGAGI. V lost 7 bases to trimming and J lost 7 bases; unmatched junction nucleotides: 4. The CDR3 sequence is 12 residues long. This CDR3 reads CASTRTGVGYTL. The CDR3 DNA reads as TGTGCCAGCACCAGGACAGGGGTTGGCTACACCTTA.

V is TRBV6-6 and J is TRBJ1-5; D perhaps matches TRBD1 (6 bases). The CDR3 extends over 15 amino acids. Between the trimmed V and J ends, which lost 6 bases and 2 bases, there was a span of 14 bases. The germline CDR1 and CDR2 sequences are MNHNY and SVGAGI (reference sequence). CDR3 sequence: CASSLGQRGNQPQHF. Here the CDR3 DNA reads TGTGCCAGCAGCTTAGGACAGCGAGGCAATCAGCCCCAGCATTTT.

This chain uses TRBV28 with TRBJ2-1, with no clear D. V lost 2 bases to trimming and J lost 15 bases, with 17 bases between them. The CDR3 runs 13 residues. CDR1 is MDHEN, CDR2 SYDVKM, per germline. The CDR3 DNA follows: TGTGCCAGCAGTTTAGGCCACAGAGCCGGAGTGTTCTTC. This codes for CASSLGHRAGVFF. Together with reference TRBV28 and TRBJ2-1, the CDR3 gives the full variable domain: DVKVTQSSRYLVKRTGEKVFLECVQDMDHENMFWYRQDPGLGLRLIYFSYDVKMKEKGDIPEGYSVSREKKERFSLILESASTNQTSMYLCASSLGHRAGVFFGPGTRLTVL.

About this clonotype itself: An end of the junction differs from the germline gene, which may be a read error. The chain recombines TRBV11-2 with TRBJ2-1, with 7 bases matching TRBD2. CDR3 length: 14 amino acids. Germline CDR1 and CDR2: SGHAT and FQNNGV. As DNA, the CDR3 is TGTGCTAGCAACAAAACTAGCGACTACAATGAGCAGTTCTTC. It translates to CASNKTSDYNEQFF.

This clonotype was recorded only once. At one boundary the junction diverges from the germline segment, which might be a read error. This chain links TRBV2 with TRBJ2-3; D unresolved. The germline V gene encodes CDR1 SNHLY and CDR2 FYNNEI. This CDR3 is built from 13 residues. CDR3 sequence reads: CDSTRKNRDTQCF. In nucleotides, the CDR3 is TGTGACAGCACGCGGAAAAACAGAGATACGCAGTGTTTT.

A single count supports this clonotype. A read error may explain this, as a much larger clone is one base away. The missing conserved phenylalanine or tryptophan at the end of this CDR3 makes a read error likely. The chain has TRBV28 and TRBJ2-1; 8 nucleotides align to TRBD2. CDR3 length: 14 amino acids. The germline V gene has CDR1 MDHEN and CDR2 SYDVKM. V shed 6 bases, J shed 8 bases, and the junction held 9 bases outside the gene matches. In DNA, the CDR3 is TGTGCCAGCAGCCCTCGGGGTAGCGGGGATGAGCAGTTCATC. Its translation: CASSPRGSGDEQFI.

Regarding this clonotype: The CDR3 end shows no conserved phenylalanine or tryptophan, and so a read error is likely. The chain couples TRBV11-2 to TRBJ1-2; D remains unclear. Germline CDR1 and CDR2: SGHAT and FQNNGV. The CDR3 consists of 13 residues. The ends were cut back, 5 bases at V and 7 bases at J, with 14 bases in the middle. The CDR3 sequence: CASSPRHLSGYTS. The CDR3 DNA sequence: TGTGCCAGCAGCCCCCGACATCTAAGTGGCTACACCTCC.

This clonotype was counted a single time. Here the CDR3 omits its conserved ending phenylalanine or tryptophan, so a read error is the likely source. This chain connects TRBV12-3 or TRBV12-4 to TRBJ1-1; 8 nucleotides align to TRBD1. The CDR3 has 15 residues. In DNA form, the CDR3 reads TGTGCCGGCAGTCCGTGGACAGGGACGAACACTGAAGCTTTCTCT. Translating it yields CAGSPWTGTNTEAFS.

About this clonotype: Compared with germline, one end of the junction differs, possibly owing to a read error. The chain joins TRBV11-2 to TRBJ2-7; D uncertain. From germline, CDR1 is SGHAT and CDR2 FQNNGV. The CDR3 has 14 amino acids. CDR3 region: CASSLDIIIPDLYF. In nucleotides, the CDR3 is TGTGCCAGCAGCCTAGATATCATCATCCCCGATCTGTACTTC.

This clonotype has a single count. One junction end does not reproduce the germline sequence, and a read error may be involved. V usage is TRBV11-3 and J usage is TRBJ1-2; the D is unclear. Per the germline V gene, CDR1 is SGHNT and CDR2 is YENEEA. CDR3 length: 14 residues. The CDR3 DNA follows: TGTGCCAGCAGCTTGTGGGGAGCTAACTATGGTTACACCTTC. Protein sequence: CASSLWGANYGYTF.

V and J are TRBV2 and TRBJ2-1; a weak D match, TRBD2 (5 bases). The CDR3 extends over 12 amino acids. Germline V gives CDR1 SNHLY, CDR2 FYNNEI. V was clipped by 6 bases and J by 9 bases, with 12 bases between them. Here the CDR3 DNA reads TGTGCCAGCAGACTTACTAGTGGTGAGCAGTTCTTC. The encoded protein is CASRLTSGEQFF.